These 20 T cell receptor beta chains were sequenced from one sample in a study of T cell responses to AZD1222 COVID-19 vaccine. The protocol was immunoSEQ multiplex PCR, while the TCRdb copy is restricted to in-frame clones and leaves out a portion. The sample contains about 180,000 clones, around 90% of which appear only once. This specimen was peripheral blood, taken on day 0 of AZD1222 vaccination. These receptors all come from an adult in good health.

Details on this clone: The sample holds other DNA sequences that translate to the same CDR3. The chain has TRBV27 and TRBJ2-6, with D unresolved. The CDR3 sequence is 14 residues long. Germline-derived CDR1 and CDR2 are MNHEY and SMNVEV (reference sequence). The V gene lost 5 bases and the J gene lost 4 bases, with 9 bases spanning the gap. In DNA, the CDR3 is TGTGCCAGCAGTCTGAGGTCAGGGGCCAACGTCCTGACTTTC. Its translation: CASSLRSGANVLTF.

This clone was detected only once. The CDR3 reads CASSLTGSETQYF. Written as DNA, the CDR3 is TGTGCCAGCAGCTTAACAGGGTCAGAGACCCAGTACTTC. The J gene is TRBJ2-5, the V gene TRBV11-3; tentative D call: TRBD1 (6 bases). In germline, CDR1 is SGHNT, CDR2 YENEEA. V dropped 2 bases and J dropped 4 bases, with 8 bases sitting between them. The CDR3 loop spans 13 amino acids.

The V gene is TRBV5-5, the J gene TRBJ1-2; D uncertain. V shed 3 bases and J shed 2 bases, with 11 bases lying between them. The germline V gene has CDR1 SGHKS and CDR2 YYEKEE (reference sequence). The CDR3 runs to 14 residues. Here the CDR3 reads CASSYPGRNYGYTF. The CDR3 bases are TGTGCCAGCAGCTACCCCGGGAGGAACTATGGCTACACCTTC.

The genes are TRBV19 and TRBJ1-6, with D unresolved. Trimming stripped 3 bases from V and 1 base from J, with 4 bases between. From germline, CDR1 is LNHDA and CDR2 SQIVND (reference sequence). The CDR3 covers 14 residues. In DNA, the CDR3 is TGTGCCAGTAGTATGGGGTCCTATAATTCACCCCTCCACTTT. This gives the protein CASSMGSYNSPLHF. The variable domain in full, completed from reference TRBV19 and TRBJ1-6, reads DGGITQSPKYLFRKEGQNVTLSCEQNLNHDAMYWYRQDPGQGLRLIYYSQIVNDFQKGDIAEGYSVSREKKESFPLTVTSAQKNPTAFYLCASSMGSYNSPLHFGNGTRLTVT.

This chain connects TRBV24-1 to TRBJ1-5, with 9 bases aligning to TRBD1. Germline CDR1 KGHDR, CDR2 SFDVKD. The CDR3 has 16 amino acids. V was clipped by 4 bases and J by 0 bases; unmatched bases: 3. CDR3 bases: TGTGCCACCAGTGACGGGACAGGGACTAGCAATCAGCCCCAGCATTTT. Its translation: CATSDGTGTSNQPQHF.

This clone was seen a handful of times. The V call is TRBV7-8, the J call TRBJ1-2; D is ambiguous. Trimming pared 5 bases from V and 7 bases from J, leaving 17 bases between. The CDR3 runs 14 residues. Germline V gene data show CDR1 as SGHVS and CDR2 as FQNEAQ. The CDR3 spells CASSAEQKPLGYTF. The CDR3, as DNA: TGTGCCAGCAGCGCAGAACAGAAACCTCTTGGCTACACCTTC.

This clone was observed once. The CDR3, as DNA: TGTGCCAGCAGCCAAGAAGGGGGAGGGGGTGCCTACGAGCAGTACTTC. Translated: CASSQEGGGGAYEQYF. This chain connects TRBV4-2 to TRBJ2-7, with D maybe TRBD2 (7 bases). The CDR3 covers 16 residues. V was trimmed by 0 bases and J by 2 bases, leaving 14 bases between them. Per the germline V gene, CDR1 is LGHNA and CDR2 is YNFKEQ.

The chain couples TRBV14 to TRBJ2-2; D tentatively fits TRBD1 or TRBD2 (5 bases each). CDR3 length equals 17 residues. The germline gives CDR1 SGHDN, CDR2 FVKESK. V was cut by 0 bases and J by 7 bases, with 18 bases left in between. CDR3 loop: CASSQELAGSGYGELFF. The CDR3 DNA sequence: TGTGCCAGCAGCCAAGAGCTGGCAGGGAGTGGGTACGGGGAGCTGTTTTTT.

This chain uses TRBV5-6 with TRBJ1-2; no reliable D call. The CDR3 spans 13 residues. Trimming stripped 0 bases from V and 8 bases from J, with 11 bases between. Germline V lookup: CDR1 SGHDT, CDR2 YYEEEE. CDR3 sequence: CASSLDPGGGYTF. CDR3 bases: TGTGCCAGCAGCTTGGATCCAGGAGGAGGCTACACCTTC.

The rearrangement joins TRBV7-3 to TRBJ2-1; 7 bases match TRBD2. J lost 2 bases, V lost 0 bases, and 10 bases had no gene match. CDR1 and CDR2 from the germline V gene are SGHTA and FQGTGA. The CDR3 has 18 residues. Here the CDR3 reads CASSLTKGLSGPYNEQFF. CDR3 coding DNA: TGTGCCAGCAGCTTAACGAAGGGACTAAGCGGACCCTACAATGAGCAGTTCTTC.

The genes are TRBV5-1 and TRBJ2-3; unclear D gene. This CDR3 comprises 14 residues. Between the trimmed V and J ends, which lost 4 bases and 0 bases, there was a span of 9 bases. Germline assignment: CDR1 SGHRS and CDR2 YFSETQ. CDR3 sequence (DNA): TGCGCCAGCAGCCTTGGCGGAAGCACAGATACGCAGTATTTT. It is translated as CASSLGGSTDTQYF.

The chain has TRBV28 and TRBJ2-7; tentative D call: TRBD1 (6 bases). The germline gives CDR1 MDHEN, CDR2 SYDVKM. This CDR3 is 12 amino acids long. V lost 5 bases and J 7 bases, leaving 12 bases between the germline ends. Here the CDR3 reads CASSITGREQYF. The CDR3, as DNA: TGTGCCAGCAGTATTACAGGGCGGGAGCAGTACTTC.

V gene TRBV6-5 combines with J gene TRBJ1-2; D remains unclear. Per germline, CDR1 MNHEY and CDR2 SVGAGI. Trimming removed 8 bases at V and 2 bases at J, with 9 bases between. The CDR3 contains 12 residues. Here the CDR3 DNA reads TGTGCCAGCCAGGTCGCAAACTATGGCTACACCTTC. The encoded protein is CASQVANYGYTF.

This chain's CDR3 is CASSRGTSGGYEQYF. The CDR3 coding sequence is TGCGCCAGCAGCCGGGGGACTAGCGGGGGTTACGAGCAGTACTTC. V usage is TRBV4-1 and J usage is TRBJ2-7; the match to TRBD2 covers 14 bases. Germline V gene sequence: CDR1 MGHRA, CDR2 YSYEKL. V lost 4 bases, J lost 4 bases, and 3 bases stayed unmatched. The CDR3 contains 15 residues.

The chain has TRBV2 and TRBJ1-2, with D possibly matching TRBD1 (5 bases). V gave up 9 bases and J gave up 8 bases, with 22 bases separating them. This CDR3 contains 14 residues. The germline V gene encodes CDR1 SNHLY and CDR2 FYNNEI. The CDR3 region has the DNA TGTGCCAGGAGCTCCGGGACGGCCGATGAGGGCTACACCTTC. Residues: CARSSGTADEGYTF.

The CDR3 region has the DNA TGTGCCAGCAGCCCCCGGTGGTCCGCCTACGAGCAGTACTTC. This codes for CASSPRWSAYEQYF. V and J are TRBV7-6 and TRBJ2-7, with D unclear. V dropped 5 bases and J dropped 2 bases, with 13 bases sitting between them. The V gene's germline CDR1 is SGHVS and CDR2 FNYEAQ. This CDR3 is 14 amino acids long.

The chain has TRBV7-3 and TRBJ2-3, with 8 nucleotides matching TRBD2. The CDR3 consists of 15 residues. V shed 6 bases, J shed 6 bases, and the junction held 11 bases outside the gene matches. Germline V gives CDR1 SGHTA, CDR2 FQGTGA. DNA for the CDR3: TGTGCCAGCAGGGCGGGGGGCCTTTCTATGGATACGCAGTATTTT. This encodes CASRAGGLSMDTQYF.

This rearrangement joins TRBV7-6 to TRBJ2-7, with unresolved D. The CDR3 contains 13 residues. Germline V CDR1 and CDR2: SGHVS, FNYEAQ. The V end lost 6 bases, the J end lost 4 bases, and 13 bases lay between the germline ends. CDR3 in amino acids: CASSTAYLYEQYF. The CDR3 nucleotides are TGTGCCAGCAGTACCGCGTACCTATACGAGCAGTACTTC.

Note on this clone: The same CDR3 arises from other DNA sequences in this sample as well. The chain is built from TRBV5-1 and TRBJ1-5; a possible D gene is TRBD1 (6 bases). The CDR3 runs 15 residues. The V end lost 0 bases, the J end lost 3 bases, and 10 bases lay between the germline ends. The V gene's germline CDR1 is SGHRS and CDR2 YFSETQ. The CDR3 sequence is CASSLDGQPNQPQHF. The CDR3 DNA sequence: TGCGCCAGCAGCTTGGACGGACAGCCCAATCAGCCCCAGCATTTT.

The chain is built from TRBV28 and TRBJ2-7; D is perhaps TRBD1 or TRBD2 (5 bases each). Germline V lookup: CDR1 MDHEN, CDR2 SYDVKM. The V gene lost 6 bases and the J gene lost 3 bases, with 15 bases spanning the gap. CDR3 length: 14 residues. CDR3 bases: TGTGCCAGCAGCTTCGGGACGGGGAACTACGAGCAGTACTTC. This sequence encodes CASSFGTGNYEQYF.